This TCR beta chain came from a study of CD4+ T cells in melanoma. A single count supports this clone. Antigen specificity is unknown. Some clones are missing from TCRdb's copy, which holds only in-frame ones; the method was immunoSEQ multiplex PCR. The sample lists around 100,000 clones; 92% were seen once. V was clipped by 1 base and J by 5 bases; unmatched bases: 12. This CDR3 spans 18 amino acids. The germline gives CDR1 SGHTA, CDR2 FQGNSA. Study-level findings and limits: A reported correlation linked neoantigen-specific CD4+ T cells to CD8+, macrophage and B cell function.

The V gene is TRBV7-2, the J gene TRBJ2-7; 12 bases align to TRBD2. The receptor was isolated from a human donor with melanoma. Specimen: peripheral blood. The CDR3 spells CASSLEQLAGGFGDEQYF. CDR3 coding DNA: TGTGCCAGCAGCTTAGAACAACTAGCGGGAGGCTTTGGGGACGAGCAGTACTTC.